Shown below are 2 T cell receptor beta chains from a single sample sequenced in a study of CD8 T cells in ankylosing spondylitis. One entry per CDR3 protein, called by TCRdb with MiXCR from the 5' RACE reads. The sample carries around 540,000 distinct CDR3 sequences, 9.5% to 15% recorded once. Antigen specificity for these receptors is unknown. Study outcomes and limitations: A TCR beta motif made of fewer than ten highly homologous variants seemed typical of ankylosing spondylitis blood.

The sample was blood, either unsorted or a sorted T cell fraction (not recorded which). All receptors derive from a male donor with ankylosing spondylitis.

This chain uses TRBV6-5 with TRBJ2-3, with D hard to call. This CDR3 is built from 15 residues. Germline V gene sequence: CDR1 MNHEY, CDR2 SVGAGI. Between the trimmed V and J ends, which lost 0 bases and 1 base, there was a span of 8 bases. The CDR3: CASSYSPVGTDTQYF. The CDR3 DNA is TGTGCCAGCAGTTACTCTCCCGTTGGCACAGATACGCAGTATTTT.

This clonotype was detected only a few times. The chain carries TRBV7-2 and TRBJ1-1; no firm D call. Trimming took off 8 bases at V and 1 base at J, with 8 bases between the two ends. The V gene's germline CDR1 is SGHTA and CDR2 FQGNSA. The CDR3 extends over 12 amino acids. CDR3 region: CASQKPNTEAFF. CDR3 DNA: TGTGCCAGCCAGAAGCCGAACACTGAAGCTTTCTTT.